These 31 T cell receptor beta chains share one sample of origin, sequenced in a study of shared clonotypes between healthy human individuals. Here immunoSEQ multiplex PCR was the method, and the copy in TCRdb shows in-frame clones only, minus some. Of about 1.5 million clones listed, around 98% were seen once; the top ten hold approximately 0.45%. Source material: naive CD4+ T cells sorted from blood. As to subset: CD45RA+ positively selected. These receptor sequences come from a man aged 25-45 years in good health.

CDR3 amino acids: CASSLQRLNTDTQYF. As DNA, the CDR3 is TGCGCCAGCAGCTTGCAGCGGTTAAACACAGATACGCAGTATTTT. The rearrangement joins TRBV5-1 to TRBJ2-3; tentatively, D is TRBD2 (5 bases). The CDR3 has 15 residues. Germline CDR1 is SGHRS and CDR2 is YFSETQ. Trimming left V 1 base short and J 2 bases short, with 11 bases between. The variable domain in full, completed from reference TRBV5-1 and TRBJ2-3, reads KAGVTQTPRYLIKTRGQQVTLSCSPISGHRSVSWYQQTPGQGLQFLFEYFSETQRNKGNFPGRFSGRQFSNSRSEMNVSTLELGDSALYLCASSLQRLNTDTQYFGPGTRLTVL.

The rearrangement links TRBV7-3 to TRBJ2-3, with a tentative D call TRBD1 (6 bases). The germline V gene encodes CDR1 SGHTA and CDR2 FQGTGA. V was trimmed by 4 bases and J by 2 bases, leaving 13 bases between them. This CDR3 comprises 15 residues. CDR3 loop: CASSSGTFDTDTQYF. As DNA, the CDR3 is TGTGCCAGCAGCTCCGGGACATTCGACACAGATACGCAGTATTTT. The variable domain in full, with the rest retrieved from reference TRBV7-3 and TRBJ2-3, is GAGVSQTPSNKVTEKGKYVELRCDPISGHTALYWYRQSLGQGPEFLIYFQGTGAADDSGLPNDRFFAVRPEGSVSTLKIQRTERGDSAVYLCASSSGTFDTDTQYFGPGTRLTVL.

The chain employs TRBV9 and TRBJ2-3; no clear D gene. Trimming stripped 5 bases from V and 0 bases from J, with 10 bases between. The CDR3 consists of 14 residues. The germline CDR1 and CDR2 sequences are SGDLS and YYNGEE. The CDR3 DNA reads as TGTGCCAGCAGACTTCCGACCAGCACAGATACGCAGTATTTT. It translates to CASRLPTSTDTQYF.

A single count supports this clone. The chain recombines TRBV30 with TRBJ2-7; TRBD2 matches at 7 bases. The CDR3 is 14 residues long. Trimming at V came to 7 bases and at J to 0 bases, leaving 9 bases not matched to a gene. In germline, CDR1 is GTSNPN, CDR2 SVGIG (reference sequence). The CDR3 loop is CAYEARLASYEQYF. The CDR3, as DNA: TGTGCCTATGAGGCCCGACTAGCCTCCTACGAGCAGTACTTC.

The rearrangement joins TRBV2 to TRBJ1-5, with D possibly matching TRBD1 (6 bases). The germline V gene has CDR1 SNHLY and CDR2 FYNNEI. Deletions cut 6 bases from V and 4 bases from J, with 16 bases between. The CDR3 has 15 amino acids. The CDR3 loop reads CASSPLQGRNQPQHF. The CDR3 DNA is TGTGCCAGCAGCCCTCTCCAGGGGCGAAATCAGCCCCAGCATTTT.

The chain carries TRBV11-3 and TRBJ2-7; D remains ambiguous. The CDR3 runs to 13 residues. Germline lookup yields CDR1 SGHNT and CDR2 YENEEA. V dropped 3 bases and J dropped 5 bases, with 11 bases sitting between them. CDR3 loop: CASSFKDVDEQYF. Here the CDR3 DNA reads TGTGCCAGCAGCTTCAAAGACGTGGACGAGCAGTACTTC.

The rearrangement links TRBV29-1 to TRBJ1-4; D may be TRBD1 (6 bases). Germline lookup yields CDR1 SQVTM and CDR2 ANQGSEA. This CDR3 comprises 12 residues. Trimming took 6 bases from V and 6 from J, leaving 11 bases between them. CDR3 sequence: CSVLQGDEKLFF. The CDR3 nucleotides are TGCAGCGTGTTACAGGGCGATGAAAAACTGTTTTTT. Drawing the rest from reference TRBV29-1 and TRBJ1-4, the complete variable domain is SAVISQKPSRDICQRGTSLTIQCQVDSQVTMMFWYRQQPGQSLTLIATANQGSEATYESGFVIDKFPISRPNLTFSTLTVSNMSPEDSSIYLCSVLQGDEKLFFGSGTQLSVL.

This rearrangement joins TRBV6-5 to TRBJ2-6; D is unresolved. CDR1 is MNHEY and CDR2 is SVGAGI in the germline V gene. The CDR3 length is 16 residues. V lost 2 bases to trimming and J lost 0 bases, with 8 bases between them. CDR3 nucleotides: TGTGCCAGCAGTTACGGGGTACCCTCTGGGGCCAACGTCCTGACTTTC. It translates to CASSYGVPSGANVLTF.

V gene TRBV5-1 combines with J gene TRBJ2-6; weak D call: TRBD1 (6 bases). The CDR3 consists of 18 residues. Germline-derived CDR1 and CDR2 are SGHRS and YFSETQ. With 4 bases removed from V and 4 bases from J, the gap between germline ends came to 21 bases. As DNA, the CDR3 is TGCGCCAGCAGCCCCGGCGTTTCACAGGGCCCCGGGGCCAACGTCCTGACTTTC. It yields the protein CASSPGVSQGPGANVLTF.

With regard to this clone: Other DNA sequences in the sample encode the same CDR3. The V gene is TRBV5-1, the J gene TRBJ2-2, with 9 bases fitting TRBD2. The V gene end was trimmed by 1 base and the J gene end by 1 base; junction bases not matched to a gene: 2. CDR3 length: 16 amino acids. Germline CDR1 is SGHRS and CDR2 is YFSETQ. CDR3 nucleotide sequence: TGCGCCAGCAGCTTGTCACTAGCGGGGAACACCGGGGAGCTGTTTTTT. Translation gives CASSLSLAGNTGELFF.

The J gene is TRBJ1-5, the V gene TRBV2; TRBD1 might be the D (6 bases). Germline-derived CDR1 and CDR2 are SNHLY and FYNNEI. Trimming pared 0 bases from V and 4 bases from J, leaving 13 bases between. The CDR3 spans 16 residues. CDR3 in amino acids: CASSEAFGQSNQPQHF. CDR3 bases: TGTGCCAGCAGTGAAGCGTTCGGACAGAGTAATCAGCCCCAGCATTTT. The full variable domain, in which reference TRBV2 and TRBJ1-5 provide the parts outside the CDR3, is EPEVTQTPSHQVTQMGQEVILRCVPISNHLYFYWYRQILGQKVEFLVSFYNNEISEKSEIFDDQFSVERPDGSNFTLKIRSTKLEDSAMYFCASSEAFGQSNQPQHFGDGTRLSIL.

The chain links TRBV2 to TRBJ2-7; 9 nucleotides line up with TRBD1. There are 14 residues in the CDR3. CDR1 SNHLY and CDR2 FYNNEI come from the germline V gene. Unmatched junction bases numbered 8, after V lost 7 bases and J lost 4 bases. The CDR3 DNA reads TGTGCCAGCACCCTACAGGGGGCTTCGTACGAGCAGTACTTC. It encodes CASTLQGASYEQYF.

Notes on this clone: Additional DNA sequences in this sample encode the identical CDR3. V and J are TRBV11-2 and TRBJ2-7; D is ambiguous. The CDR3 runs 14 residues. V gave up 0 bases and J gave up 0 bases, with 6 bases separating them. Germline V gene data show CDR1 as SGHAT and CDR2 as FQNNGV. Here the CDR3 reads CASSLDSSSYEQYF. CDR3 sequence (DNA): TGTGCCAGCAGCTTAGACAGTTCCTCCTACGAGCAGTACTTC.

The rearrangement links TRBV4-3 to TRBJ2-1; D perhaps matches TRBD2 (6 bases). V shed 3 bases and J shed 3 bases, with 27 bases lying between them. This CDR3 has 20 amino acids. The germline gives CDR1 LGHNA, CDR2 YSLEER. In DNA, the CDR3 is TGCGCCAGCAGCCATACCCGGACCCGGACTATGAGGGAGTACTACAATGAGCAGTTCTTC. Residues: CASSHTRTRTMREYYNEQFF.

The rearrangement uses TRBV5-6 and TRBJ2-1; D ambiguous. The CDR3 runs to 12 residues. V lost 3 bases and J 4 bases, leaving 5 bases between the germline ends. Germline CDR1 reads SGHDT; CDR2 reads YYEEEE. CDR3 sequence (DNA): TGTGCCAGCAGCTCCCGGTACAATGAGCAGTTCTTC. It translates to CASSSRYNEQFF.

J is TRBJ2-5 and V is TRBV7-2, with unresolved D. The CDR3 length is 12 residues. Germline V lookup: CDR1 SGHTA, CDR2 FQGNSA. Trimming shortened V by 4 bases and J by 4 bases, and 7 bases separated the two germline ends. This CDR3 is CASSSVLETQYF. CDR3 bases: TGTGCCAGCAGCTCAGTTCTAGAGACCCAGTACTTC.

The rearrangement uses TRBV6-1 and TRBJ1-2; D gene uncertain. Trimming pared 1 base from V and 7 bases from J, leaving 4 bases between. Looked up from germline, CDR1 is MNHNS and CDR2 is SASEGT. This CDR3 is 11 amino acids long. This CDR3 is CASSEVAGYTF. The CDR3 DNA follows: TGTGCCAGCAGTGAAGTGGCTGGCTACACCTTC.

The rearrangement joins TRBV28 to TRBJ1-3; no reliable D call. The CDR3 contains 13 residues. Germline V gene data show CDR1 as MDHEN and CDR2 as SYDVKM. Trimming removed 3 bases at V and 3 bases at J, with 6 bases between. The CDR3 bases are TGTGCCAGCAGTTTCTCGGATGGAAACACCATATATTTT. Residues: CASSFSDGNTIYF. The full variable domain, rest sourced from reference TRBV28 and TRBJ1-3, is DVKVTQSSRYLVKRTGEKVFLECVQDMDHENMFWYRQDPGLGLRLIYFSYDVKMKEKGDIPEGYSVSREKKERFSLILESASTNQTSMYLCASSFSDGNTIYFGEGSWLTVV.

This clone was recorded once. J is TRBJ2-7 and V is TRBV4-1; the D is unclear. Germline lookup yields CDR1 MGHRA and CDR2 YSYEKL. The CDR3 sequence is 13 residues long. Deletions cut 0 bases from V and 3 bases from J, with 6 bases between. CDR3 sequence: CASSQDSFYEQYF. CDR3 DNA sequence: TGCGCCAGCAGCCAAGATAGCTTCTACGAGCAGTACTTC.

The CDR3 region has the DNA TGTGCCAGCAGTGAGGGGACAGGGTATGGTAGCTCCTACAATGAGCAGTTCTTC. Its protein product is CASSEGTGYGSSYNEQFF. The rearrangement uses TRBV25-1 and TRBJ2-1, with TRBD1 matching over 9 bases. Germline CDR1 is MGHDK and CDR2 is SYGVNS. The CDR3 is made up of 18 amino acids. The ends lost 3 bases at V and 0 bases at J; junction bases unmatched: 9.

The chain joins TRBV7-6 to TRBJ2-7; D perhaps matches TRBD2 (6 bases). CDR3 length: 15 amino acids. Germline V gene data show CDR1 as SGHVS and CDR2 as FNYEAQ. V shed 2 bases and J shed 5 bases, with 16 bases lying between them. The CDR3 region has the DNA TGTGCCAGCAGCTTAATATGGGGAGGCGTCCACGAGCAGTACTTC. Amino acids: CASSLIWGGVHEQYF.

The chain uses TRBV6-5 and TRBJ1-2; D is unclear. Germline CDR1 and CDR2: MNHEY and SVGAGI. The V and J ends lost 0 bases and 4 bases respectively, with 9 bases between them. This CDR3 has 14 residues. This CDR3 reads CASSYSIPAYGYTF. CDR3 DNA sequence: TGTGCCAGCAGTTACTCGATTCCGGCCTATGGCTACACCTTC.

The chain couples TRBV28 to TRBJ1-2; D ambiguous. Trimming took off 4 bases at V and 2 bases at J, with 11 bases between the two ends. The CDR3 has 14 residues. CDR1 is MDHEN, CDR2 SYDVKM, per germline. The CDR3 DNA is TGTGCCAGCAGTTATGTTACGTCGAACTATGGCTACACCTTC. Translated, it gives CASSYVTSNYGYTF.

This chain joins TRBV11-2 and TRBJ2-1, with D unresolved. V was cut by 4 bases and J by 8 bases, with 12 bases left in between. The CDR3 is made up of 13 amino acids. Germline loops: CDR1 SGHAT, CDR2 FQNNGV. The CDR3 loop is CASSSNPMYEQFF. CDR3 in DNA: TGTGCCAGCAGCTCGAACCCCATGTATGAGCAGTTCTTC.

The chain recombines TRBV6-1 with TRBJ2-5, with 10 positions matching TRBD2. The CDR3 loop spans 15 amino acids. Germline CDR1 is MNHNS and CDR2 is SASEGT. V shed 7 bases, J shed 5 bases, and the junction held 10 bases outside the gene matches. This CDR3 reads CASNRRLAGGETQYF. CDR3 DNA: TGTGCCAGCAATCGTCGACTAGCGGGTGGGGAGACCCAGTACTTC.

This chain links TRBV27 with TRBJ2-1; perhaps TRBD1 as D (5 bases). CDR3 length: 16 residues. Germline CDR1 and CDR2: MNHEY and SMNVEV (reference sequence). The germline V and J ends were trimmed by 2 bases and 7 bases, with 18 bases remaining between them. CDR3 region: CASSLAVGFKGNEQFF. For the CDR3, the DNA is TGTGCCAGCAGTTTAGCGGTAGGGTTTAAGGGGAATGAGCAGTTCTTC.

V is TRBV6-6 and J is TRBJ2-6; no clear D gene. Germline V gene data show CDR1 as MNHNY and CDR2 as SVGAGI (reference sequence). The V end lost 7 bases, the J end lost 4 bases, and 14 bases lay between the germline ends. The CDR3 loop spans 15 amino acids. Here the CDR3 reads CASKGRFLGANVLTF. The CDR3 DNA is TGTGCCAGCAAGGGCAGATTTTTGGGGGCCAACGTCCTGACTTTC.

The chain uses TRBV7-9 and TRBJ2-7; D possibly corresponds to TRBD2 (5 bases). The length of the CDR3 is 14 residues. The V gene lost 2 bases and the J gene lost 6 bases, with 14 bases spanning the gap. From germline, CDR1 is SEHNR and CDR2 FQNEAQ (reference sequence). CDR3 residues: CASSLKGWESEQYF. CDR3 nucleotide sequence: TGTGCCAGCAGCTTAAAGGGCTGGGAGAGCGAGCAGTACTTC.

The chain links TRBV7-6 to TRBJ2-3; possibly TRBD2 for D (6 bases). Germline lookup yields CDR1 SGHVS and CDR2 FNYEAQ. Trimming shortened V by 4 bases and J by 1 base, and 15 bases separated the two germline ends. This CDR3 has 16 amino acids. CDR3 sequence reads: CASSSLGGGGTDTQYF. The CDR3 region has the DNA TGTGCCAGCAGCTCCCTCGGGGGTGGTGGCACAGATACGCAGTATTTT.

The chain employs TRBV11-2 and TRBJ2-5; D is tentatively TRBD1 or TRBD2 (5 bases each). The V and J ends lost 1 base and 5 bases respectively, with 20 bases between them. The CDR3 is 17 residues long. Germline V gives CDR1 SGHAT, CDR2 FQNNGV. The CDR3, as DNA: TGTGCCAGCAGCTTAGGAGGTCCGGGACCACGGCTGGAGACCCAGTACTTC. It yields the protein CASSLGGPGPRLETQYF. Full variable domain (remainder filled in from reference TRBV11-2 and TRBJ2-5): EAGVAQSPRYKIIEKRQSVAFWCNPISGHATLYWYQQILGQGPKLLIQFQNNGVVDDSQLPKDRFSAERLKGVDSTLKIQPAKLEDSAVYLCASSLGGPGPRLETQYFGPGTRLLVL.

The rearrangement uses TRBV5-1 and TRBJ1-1, with D uncertain. Per germline, CDR1 SGHRS and CDR2 YFSETQ. Trimming shortened V by 5 bases and J by 1 base, and 15 bases separated the two germline ends. This CDR3 is built from 15 residues. CDR3 protein: CASRQILNGNTEAFF. The DNA for the CDR3 is TGCGCCAGCAGGCAGATACTCAACGGGAACACTGAAGCTTTCTTT.